This record looks at one TCR beta chain sequence and its context. In the original analysis: Estimates of nucleated cell counts were drawn from the amplification of reference gene primers. The assay was immunoSEQ multiplex PCR, and TCRdb's table has in-frame clones only and misses some. V and J calls and clone size follow that table, whereas D and trimming were derived from the DNA. The sample has over 35,000 clones, approximately 83% seen once. The CDR3 is 16 residues long. From germline, CDR1 is LNHDA and CDR2 SQIVND (reference sequence). V was trimmed by 3 bases and J by 0 bases, leaving 12 bases between them. The entry originates in a study of blood T cell repertoires in COVID-19. Study-level information: Nucleic acid was either cDNA or gDNA, and it came from T cells, B-cell-depleted T cells, or PBMCs.

The chain joins TRBV19 to TRBJ1-5; possibly TRBD1 for D (5 bases). The origin of this receptor is a woman of 80 years or more with COVID-19, enrolled during active disease. The sequencing sample was made of peripheral blood. CDR3 coding DNA: TGTGCCAGTAGTATTGCAGGGCTCAGTAGCAATCAGCCCCAGCATTTT. Translating it yields CASSIAGLSSNQPQHF. The entire variable domain, with the rest obtained from reference TRBV19 and TRBJ1-5, is as follows: DGGITQSPKYLFRKEGQNVTLSCEQNLNHDAMYWYRQDPGQGLRLIYYSQIVNDFQKGDIAEGYSVSREKKESFPLTVTSAQKNPTAFYLCASSIAGLSSNQPQHFGDGTRLSIL.